These 24 T cell receptor beta chains were all obtained from the same sample, sequenced in a study of T-cell reconstitution after alpha-beta-depleted transplantation in children. Unique molecular identifiers were incorporated into the prepared TCRbeta library. One entry per CDR3 protein results from TCRdb running MiXCR on the PCR reads. The sample has around 250,000 distinct CDR3 sequences, about 25% seen once. Sequencing used PBMCs, obtained before TCRalphabeta/CD19-depleted stem cell transplant. These receptors came from a girl aged 2-9 years with Fanconi anemia, due to receive a stem cell transplant.

This clonotype came up many times. One end of the junction fails to match germline, which may point to a read error. V gene TRBV12-3 or TRBV12-4 combines with J gene TRBJ2-7; 11 bases fit TRBD2. CDR3 length: 13 residues. CDR3 residues: CASSLAGGYEQYF. CDR3 DNA: TGTGCCAGCAGCTTAGCGGGGGGGTACGAGCAGTACTTC.

J is TRBJ2-1 and V is TRBV18, with 9 positions matching TRBD2. V lost 1 base, J lost 6 bases, and 13 bases stayed unmatched. This CDR3 comprises 18 residues. The V gene's germline CDR1 is KGHSH and CDR2 LQKENI. The CDR3 reads CASSPLPAGGSAANEQFF. DNA of the CDR3: TGTGCCAGCTCACCACTACCCGCGGGAGGGTCCGCGGCCAATGAGCAGTTCTTC.

This clonotype came up many times. The rearrangement joins TRBV10-3 to TRBJ2-3; possible D gene TRBD2, 5 bases. The ends were cut back, 5 bases at V and 2 bases at J, with 8 bases in the middle. Germline V gene data show CDR1 as ENHRY and CDR2 as SYGVKD. The CDR3 has 13 residues. The chain's CDR3 is CAISSGYTDTQYF. DNA of the CDR3: TGTGCCATCAGTAGCGGTTACACAGATACGCAGTATTTT.

The gene calls are TRBV7-3 and TRBJ2-1; D perhaps matches TRBD2 (7 bases). V lost 8 bases and J 1 base, leaving 12 bases between the germline ends. Germline V gene data show CDR1 as SGHTA and CDR2 as FQGTGA. The CDR3 is made up of 14 amino acids. For the CDR3, the DNA is TGTGCCAGCTCCGGGGGGCCATCCTACAATGAGCAGTTCTTC. The encoded protein is CASSGGPSYNEQFF.

Notes on this clonotype: A read error is possible here, since a much larger clone lies one base away. The conserved phenylalanine or tryptophan normally closing the CDR3 is absent here, so this likely arose from a read error. The chain links TRBV29-1 to TRBJ1-2; D not certain. V lost 3 bases and J 8 bases, leaving 4 bases between the germline ends. Germline CDR1 and CDR2: SQVTM and ANQGSEA. This CDR3 spans 9 amino acids. In DNA, the CDR3 is TGCAGCGTTGACTGGGGCTACACCTAC. It is translated as CSVDWGYTY.

There are many counts of this clonotype. This chain connects TRBV6-6 to TRBJ2-3, with D unresolved. Germline lookup yields CDR1 MNHNY and CDR2 SVGAGI (reference sequence). V was trimmed by 0 bases and J by 5 bases, leaving 3 bases between them. The CDR3 is 12 residues long. The chain's CDR3 is CASSYSGDTQYF. In DNA, the CDR3 is TGTGCCAGCAGTTACTCGGGAGATACGCAGTATTTT.

V is TRBV6-1 and J is TRBJ2-7, with 8 nucleotides matching TRBD2. Germline assignment: CDR1 MNHNS and CDR2 SASEGT. The ends lost 5 bases at V and 3 bases at J; junction bases unmatched: 6. This CDR3 has 14 residues. Written as DNA, the CDR3 is TGTGCCAGCAGTAAAACGGGACTAGTCTACGAGCAGTACTTC. It specifies CASSKTGLVYEQYF.

The J gene is TRBJ2-7, the V gene TRBV7-9, with 9 bases fitting TRBD1. V lost 5 bases, J lost 2 bases, and 7 bases stayed unmatched. The CDR3 loop spans 15 amino acids. Germline loops: CDR1 SEHNR, CDR2 FQNEAQ (reference sequence). This chain's CDR3 is CASSTTGTGTYEQYF. CDR3 coding DNA: TGTGCCAGCAGCACAACCGGGACAGGGACCTACGAGCAGTACTTC.

The chain is built from TRBV29-1 and TRBJ2-1; D is possibly TRBD1 or TRBD2 (5 bases each). V gave up 4 bases and J gave up 2 bases, with 9 bases separating them. CDR3 length: 13 residues. Germline loops: CDR1 SQVTM, CDR2 ANQGSEA. The CDR3 spells CSVARGTYNEQFF. The CDR3 DNA reads TGCAGCGTTGCGAGGGGCACCTACAATGAGCAGTTCTTC.

Only a few counts were recorded for this clonotype. J is TRBJ2-1 and V is TRBV29-1; TRBD2 is a possible D gene (6 bases). Per the germline V gene, CDR1 is SQVTM and CDR2 is ANQGSEA. The CDR3 is made up of 14 amino acids. The ends were cut back, 3 bases at V and 4 bases at J, with 13 bases in the middle. CDR3 sequence (DNA): TGCAGCGTTGATCGACTAGAGCCGTACAATGAGCAGTTCTTC. Translated: CSVDRLEPYNEQFF.

This clonotype was seen ten or more times. The chain uses TRBV29-1 and TRBJ2-7; possible D gene TRBD1, 6 bases. The CDR3 sequence is 14 residues long. Trimming shortened V by 4 bases and J by 4 bases, and 17 bases separated the two germline ends. Germline V gene data show CDR1 as SQVTM and CDR2 as ANQGSEA. The CDR3 DNA follows: TGCAGCGTTGGAGGGCAGGGGTCAATTTACGAGCAGTACTTC. This translates into CSVGGQGSIYEQYF.

This chain uses TRBV29-1 with TRBJ2-7; D is uncertain. CDR1 is SQVTM, CDR2 ANQGSEA, per germline. The germline V and J ends were trimmed by 2 bases and 0 bases, with 8 bases remaining between them. The CDR3 consists of 13 residues. The DNA of the CDR3 is TGCAGCGTTGAACTGGGAAGCTCCTACGAGCAGTACTTC. It translates to CSVELGSSYEQYF.

This clonotype was counted ten times or more. The gene calls are TRBV15 and TRBJ2-3, with D possibly TRBD1 on 5 matching bases. In germline, CDR1 is LNHNV, CDR2 YYDKDF (reference sequence). The CDR3 contains 16 residues. V was pared by 0 bases and J by 0 bases, with 10 bases between. CDR3 nucleotide sequence: TGTGCCACCAGCAGAGATCCCAGGGCGAGCACAGATACGCAGTATTTT. Translated: CATSRDPRASTDTQYF.

This clonotype was seen more than once but under ten times. V and J are TRBV20-1 and TRBJ2-1; D is ambiguous. CDR1 and CDR2 (germline): DFQATT, SNEGSKA (reference sequence). The CDR3 is made up of 15 amino acids. V was shortened by 6 bases and J by 0 bases, with 15 bases between the two germline ends. The CDR3 is CSARLVRSSYNEQFF. The CDR3 region has the DNA TGCAGTGCCAGGCTGGTCAGGAGCTCCTACAATGAGCAGTTCTTC.

The sample holds many counts of this clonotype. The V and J genes are TRBV7-2 and TRBJ2-1, with a possible D match to TRBD1 (7 bases). This CDR3 spans 14 amino acids. V dropped 1 base and J dropped 7 bases, with 11 bases sitting between them. Germline V gene sequence: CDR1 SGHTA, CDR2 FQGNSA. The CDR3: CASSLVRGRNEQFF. The CDR3 DNA reads TGTGCCAGCAGCTTAGTCAGGGGGAGGAATGAGCAGTTCTTC.

The chain combines TRBV5-1 with TRBJ2-2; TRBD1 aligns across 9 bases. CDR1 and CDR2 (germline): SGHRS, YFSETQ. The junction had 4 bases not matched to a gene; V was cut back by 4 bases and J by 3 bases. This CDR3 contains 15 residues. CDR3 DNA: TGCGCCAGCAGCAGGGACAGGGTGGACACCGGGGAGCTGTTTTTT. Its translation: CASSRDRVDTGELFF.

This clonotype was picked up many times. The V gene is TRBV15, the J gene TRBJ2-3; possible D gene TRBD1, 6 bases. The CDR3 spans 17 residues. Germline V gene data show CDR1 as LNHNV and CDR2 as YYDKDF (reference sequence). Trimming took 2 bases from V and 1 from J, leaving 16 bases between them. The CDR3 DNA is TGTGCCACCAGCAGAACACGACAGGTGGTGCGCACAGATACGCAGTATTTT. It codes for CATSRTRQVVRTDTQYF.

The sample holds a few counts of this clonotype. The rearrangement uses TRBV12-3 or TRBV12-4 and TRBJ2-3; 16 bases agree with TRBD2. This CDR3 has 19 residues. Trimming at V came to 4 bases and at J to 1 base, leaving 8 bases not matched to a gene. In DNA, the CDR3 is TGTGCCAGCAGTTCTAGGGGACTAGCGGGGGGGCTCCGCACAGATACGCAGTATTTT. The encoded protein is CASSSRGLAGGLRTDTQYF.

The chain links TRBV12-3 or TRBV12-4 to TRBJ2-3; D unresolved. Trimming left V 3 bases short and J 0 bases short, with 13 bases between. The CDR3 contains 16 residues. The CDR3 loop is CASSFLGFGSTDTQYF. The CDR3 DNA follows: TGTGCCAGCAGTTTCCTGGGTTTTGGCAGCACAGATACGCAGTATTTT.

V gene TRBV28 combines with J gene TRBJ2-4, with D possibly being TRBD1 (6 bases). The germline CDR1 and CDR2 sequences are MDHEN and SYDVKM. This CDR3 comprises 15 residues. V was trimmed by 4 bases and J by 15 bases, leaving 25 bases between them. The CDR3 loop reads CASSSQSPGQNRLYF. CDR3 coding DNA: TGTGCCAGCAGTTCTCAGTCCCCCGGACAGAATCGGTTGTACTTC.

J is TRBJ2-5 and V is TRBV29-1, with 12 nucleotides matching TRBD2. The germline CDR1 and CDR2 sequences are SQVTM and ANQGSEA. The CDR3 loop spans 16 amino acids. After removal of 7 bases from V and 5 bases from J, the junction contained 14 bases not matched to a gene. This CDR3 is CSGFRGGLAGMETQYF. DNA of the CDR3: TGCAGCGGATTTAGGGGCGGACTAGCGGGAATGGAGACCCAGTACTTC.

This clonotype was counted at least ten times. This sequence joins TRBV20-1 and TRBJ2-7, with D perhaps matching TRBD1 or TRBD2 (6 bases each). V lost 5 bases to trimming and J lost 10 bases, with 21 bases between them. Per the germline V gene, CDR1 is DFQATT and CDR2 is SNEGSKA (reference sequence). The CDR3 is 13 residues long. CDR3 region: CSASLTSKGGQYF. DNA of the CDR3: TGCAGTGCTTCGTTGACTAGTAAGGGGGGACAGTACTTC.

The chain carries TRBV7-3 and TRBJ2-1; TRBD2 matches at 8 bases. The trim removed 4 bases at V and 3 bases at J, leaving 5 bases unmatched. Germline CDR1 is SGHTA and CDR2 is FQGTGA. The CDR3 contains 15 residues. CDR3 nucleotide sequence: TGTGCCAGCAGCTCCGGCGGGGGGATCTACAATGAGCAGTTCTTC. It is translated as CASSSGGGIYNEQFF.

V usage is TRBV9 and J usage is TRBJ2-3; 7 bases line up with TRBD2. The CDR3 length is 17 residues. CDR1 SGDLS and CDR2 YYNGEE come from the germline V gene. The V and J ends lost 2 bases and 7 bases, in that order; junction bases with no gene match: 16. CDR3 coding DNA: TGTGCCAGCAGCGTCTCTTCAGCCGGGACTACCCCTTATACGCAGTATTTT. Translation: CASSVSSAGTTPYTQYF.